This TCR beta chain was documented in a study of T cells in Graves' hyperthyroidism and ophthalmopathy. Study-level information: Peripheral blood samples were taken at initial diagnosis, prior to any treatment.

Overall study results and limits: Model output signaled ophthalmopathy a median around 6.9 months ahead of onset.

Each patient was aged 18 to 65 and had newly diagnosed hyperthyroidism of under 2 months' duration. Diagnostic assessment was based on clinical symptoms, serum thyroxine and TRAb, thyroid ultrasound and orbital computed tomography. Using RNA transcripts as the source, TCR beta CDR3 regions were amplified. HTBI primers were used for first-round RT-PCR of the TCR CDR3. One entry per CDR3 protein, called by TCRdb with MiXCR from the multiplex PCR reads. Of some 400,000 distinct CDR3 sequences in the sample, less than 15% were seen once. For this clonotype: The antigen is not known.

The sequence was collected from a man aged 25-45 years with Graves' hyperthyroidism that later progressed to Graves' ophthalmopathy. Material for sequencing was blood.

CDR3 in amino acids: CASSHGGQGNSPLHF. DNA of the CDR3: TGTGCCAGCAGCCATGGAGGACAGGGTAATTCACCCCTCCACTTT. The chain uses TRBV4-2 and TRBJ1-6; 8 bases fit TRBD1. In germline, CDR1 is LGHNA, CDR2 YNFKEQ. This CDR3 region has 15 residues. The ends lost 3 bases at V and 6 bases at J; junction bases unmatched: 4.